The T cell receptor (beta chain) under discussion was sequenced for a study of technical replicates of blood from a handful of donors. Germline V gene lookup returns CDR1 SNHLY and CDR2 FYNNEI. V gave up 4 bases and J gave up 1 base; unmatched junction bases: 4. CDR3 size: 15 residues. Clones were read by immunoSEQ multiplex PCR, and TCRdb kept only the in-frame ones, dropping some. The table records 95,000 to 100,000 clones, around 95% of them present only once. Source material: T cells isolated from PBMCs. The receptor was isolated from a human donor in good health. The J gene is TRBJ2-1, the V gene TRBV2; 7 bases fit TRBD1. For the CDR3, the DNA is TGTGCCAGCAGTGTCAGACAGGGATCCTACAATGAGCAGTTCTTC. This gives the protein CASSVRQGSYNEQFF.